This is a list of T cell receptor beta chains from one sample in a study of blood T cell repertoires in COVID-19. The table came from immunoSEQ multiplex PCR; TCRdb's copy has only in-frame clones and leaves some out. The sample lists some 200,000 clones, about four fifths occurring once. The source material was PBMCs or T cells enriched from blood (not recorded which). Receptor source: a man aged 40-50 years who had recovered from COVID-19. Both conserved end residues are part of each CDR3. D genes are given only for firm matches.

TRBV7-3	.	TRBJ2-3	CASGAGTTSTDTQYF
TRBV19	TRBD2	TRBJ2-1	CASSISPSGYNEQFF
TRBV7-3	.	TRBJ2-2	CASRSGLNTGELFF
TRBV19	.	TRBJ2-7	CASRPGHSSYEQYF
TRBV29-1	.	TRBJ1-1	CSVGTDTEAFF
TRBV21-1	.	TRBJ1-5	CASSPGQRVVQPQHF
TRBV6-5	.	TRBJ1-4	CASIRTPGRSEKLFF
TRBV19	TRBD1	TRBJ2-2	CASSIPRGPGELFF
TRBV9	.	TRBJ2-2	CASSVDYTGELFF
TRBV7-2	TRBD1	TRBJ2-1	CASSFRQGVRNEQFF
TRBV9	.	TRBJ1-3	CASSVGTAGNTIYF
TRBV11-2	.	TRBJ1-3	CASSSSDSSGNTIYF
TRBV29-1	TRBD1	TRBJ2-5	CSVSGTAKETQYF
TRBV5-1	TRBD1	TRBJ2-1	CASSLVWGTGPYNEQFF
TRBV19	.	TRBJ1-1	CASSIWNSGGTEAFF
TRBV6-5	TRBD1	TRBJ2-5	CASNQGARETQYF
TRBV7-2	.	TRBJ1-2	CASSLVRGGNGYTF
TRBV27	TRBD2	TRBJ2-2	CASSIPRTRLADTGELFF
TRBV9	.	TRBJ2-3	CASSVASHSSTDTQYF
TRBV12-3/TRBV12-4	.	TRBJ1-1	CASSLLNTEAFF
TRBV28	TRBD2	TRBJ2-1	CASSLQVGLAGKGGLLEQFF
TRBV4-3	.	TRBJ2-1	CASSPTAGSYNEQFF
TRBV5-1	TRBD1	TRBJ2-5	CATGTGGETQYF
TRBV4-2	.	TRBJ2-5	CASSQGEAGPARETQYF
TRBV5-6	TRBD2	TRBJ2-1	CASSFETSGPNEQFF
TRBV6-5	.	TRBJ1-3	CASSRGTSGNTIYF
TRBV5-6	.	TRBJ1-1	CASSRPDSGIGAFF
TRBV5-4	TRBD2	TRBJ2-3	CASASGSGEDTQYF
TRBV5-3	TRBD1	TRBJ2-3	CARSLEPGQGRGTDTQYF
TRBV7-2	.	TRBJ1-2	CASSLAAGDYGYTF
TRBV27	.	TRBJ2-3	CASSLSSYTDTQYF
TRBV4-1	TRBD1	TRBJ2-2	CASSQEGTGQVAPGKLFF
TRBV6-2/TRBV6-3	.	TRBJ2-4	CASSYIDYPNGNIQYF
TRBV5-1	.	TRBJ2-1	CASSFRGDEQFF
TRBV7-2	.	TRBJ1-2	CASSRNRDYTF
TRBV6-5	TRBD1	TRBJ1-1	CASRRQPIQGTEAFF
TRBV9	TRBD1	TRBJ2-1	CASSARQGIRNEQFF
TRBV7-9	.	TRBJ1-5	CASSLAGSAFGINNQPQHF
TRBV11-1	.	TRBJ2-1	CASSLVFGTVYNEQFF
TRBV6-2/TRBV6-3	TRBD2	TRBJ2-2	CASSYSRLAGEELFF
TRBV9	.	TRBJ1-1	CASSVERGAGTEAFF
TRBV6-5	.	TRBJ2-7	CASSSSVWGHRYEQYF
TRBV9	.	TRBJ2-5	CASSVAAGRSQETQYF
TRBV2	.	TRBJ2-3	CASRVGRVVTDTQYF
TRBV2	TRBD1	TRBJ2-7	CASRDLTGGFYEQYF
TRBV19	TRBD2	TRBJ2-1	CASTKQGTSGPYNEQFF
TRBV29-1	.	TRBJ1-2	CSVEAHPEGYTF
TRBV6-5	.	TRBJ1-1	CASGGYQNTEAFF
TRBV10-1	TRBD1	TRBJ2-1	CASSDGTDPRGEQFF
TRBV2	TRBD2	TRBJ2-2	CASSERAGGPSAGELFF